This T cell receptor (beta chain) was recovered during a study of identical twins. Concerning this clonotype: Its antigen is undetermined.

Study-level results: A partial confounding effect on zero-insertion analyses could come from invariant MAIT and iNKT cells.

TCRdb redid the calling of the 5' RACE reads with MiXCR, one entry per CDR3 protein. This table holds 1.5 million to 2 million distinct CDR3 sequences, less than 35% found once. Only healthy Caucasians were included as donors. The sample taken for sequencing was cord blood. This clonotype originated in a newborn girl in good health.

CDR3: CAWSSTVMNTEAFF. The CDR3 bases are TGTGCCTGGAGTTCGACAGTGATGAACACTGAAGCTTTCTTT. This chain connects TRBV30 to TRBJ1-1; TRBD1 might be the D (5 bases). Per germline, CDR1 GTSNPN and CDR2 SVGIG (reference sequence). The CDR3 totals 14 residues. The germline V and J ends were trimmed by 2 bases and 0 bases, with 10 bases remaining between them.